The subject of this entry is one T cell receptor beta chain. The source of the sample is a study of blood T cell repertoires in COVID-19. Generated by immunoSEQ multiplex PCR, the TCRdb table keeps only in-frame clones and is missing some. The data show some 420,000 clones, with around 87% seen just once and around 1.1% held by the top ten. Material: PBMCs or T cells enriched from blood (not recorded which). The sequence derives from a man under 40 who had recovered from COVID-19.

The CDR3 DNA follows: TGCGCCAGCAGTCTGACAAGACTAGCAACAGATACGCAGTATTTT. Translated: CASSLTRLATDTQYF. The V and J genes are TRBV10-1 and TRBJ2-3; TRBD2 aligns across 7 bases. V trimming: 5 bases; J trimming: 3 bases; junction bases outside the gene matches: 8. The CDR3 length is 15 residues. Germline CDR1 WNHNN, CDR2 SYGVQD (reference sequence).